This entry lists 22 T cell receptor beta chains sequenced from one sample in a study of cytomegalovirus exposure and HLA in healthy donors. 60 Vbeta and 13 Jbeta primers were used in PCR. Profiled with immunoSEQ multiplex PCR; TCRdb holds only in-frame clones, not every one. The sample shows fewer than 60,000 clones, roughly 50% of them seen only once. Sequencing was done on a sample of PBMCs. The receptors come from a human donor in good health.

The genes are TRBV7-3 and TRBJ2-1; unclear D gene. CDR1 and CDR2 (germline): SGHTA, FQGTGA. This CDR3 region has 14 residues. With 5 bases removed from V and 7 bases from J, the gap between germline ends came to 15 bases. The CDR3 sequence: CASSQRGGLNEQFF. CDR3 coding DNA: TGTGCCAGCAGCCAAAGAGGTGGGTTGAATGAGCAGTTCTTC. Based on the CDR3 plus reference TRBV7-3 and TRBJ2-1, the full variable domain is GAGVSQTPSNKVTEKGKYVELRCDPISGHTALYWYRQSLGQGPEFLIYFQGTGAADDSGLPNDRFFAVRPEGSVSTLKIQRTERGDSAVYLCASSQRGGLNEQFFGPGTRLTVL.

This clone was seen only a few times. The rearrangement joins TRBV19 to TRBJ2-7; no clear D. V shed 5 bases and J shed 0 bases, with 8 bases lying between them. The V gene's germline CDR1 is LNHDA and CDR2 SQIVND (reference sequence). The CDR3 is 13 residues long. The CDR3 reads CASSAYLSYEQYF. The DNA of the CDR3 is TGTGCCAGTAGTGCCTACCTCTCCTACGAGCAGTACTTC.

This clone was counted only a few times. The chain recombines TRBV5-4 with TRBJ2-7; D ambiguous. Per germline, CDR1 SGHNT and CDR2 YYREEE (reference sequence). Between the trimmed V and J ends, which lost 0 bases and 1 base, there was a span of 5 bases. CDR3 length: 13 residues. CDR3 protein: CASSLGSSYEQYF. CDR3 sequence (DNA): TGTGCCAGCAGCTTGGGGAGTTCCTACGAGCAGTACTTC.

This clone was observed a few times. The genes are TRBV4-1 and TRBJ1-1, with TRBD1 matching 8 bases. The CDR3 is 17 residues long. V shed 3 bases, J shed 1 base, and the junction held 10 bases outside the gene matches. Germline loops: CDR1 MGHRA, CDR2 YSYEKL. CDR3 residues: CASSHPRSTGANTEAFF. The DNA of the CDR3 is TGCGCCAGCAGCCACCCCAGATCGACAGGGGCGAACACTGAAGCTTTCTTT.

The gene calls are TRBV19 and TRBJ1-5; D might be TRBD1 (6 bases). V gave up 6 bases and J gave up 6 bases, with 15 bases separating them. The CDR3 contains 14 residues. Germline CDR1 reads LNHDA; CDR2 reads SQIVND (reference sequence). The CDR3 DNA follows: TGTGCCAGTAGACACGGACAGCTTACTCAGCCCCAGCATTTT. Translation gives CASRHGQLTQPQHF.

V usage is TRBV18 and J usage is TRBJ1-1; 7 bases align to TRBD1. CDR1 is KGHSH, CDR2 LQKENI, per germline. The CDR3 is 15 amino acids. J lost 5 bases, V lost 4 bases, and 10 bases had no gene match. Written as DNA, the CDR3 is TGTGCCAGCTCACTGCAGACAGGGAGGTCGACTGAAGCTTTCTTT. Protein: CASSLQTGRSTEAFF.

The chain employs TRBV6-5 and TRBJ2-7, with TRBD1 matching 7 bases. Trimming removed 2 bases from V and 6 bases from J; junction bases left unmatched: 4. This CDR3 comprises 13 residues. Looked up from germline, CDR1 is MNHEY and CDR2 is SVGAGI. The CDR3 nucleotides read TGTGCCAGCAGTTACGTTAGGGGGCCCGAGCAGTACTTC. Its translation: CASSYVRGPEQYF.

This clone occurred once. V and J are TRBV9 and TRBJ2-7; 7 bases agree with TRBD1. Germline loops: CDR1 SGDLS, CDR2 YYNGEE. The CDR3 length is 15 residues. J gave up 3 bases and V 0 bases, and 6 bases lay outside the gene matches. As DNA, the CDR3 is TGTGCCAGCAGCGTAGAGGGGGCTTCTATCTACGAGCAGTACTTC. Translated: CASSVEGASIYEQYF.

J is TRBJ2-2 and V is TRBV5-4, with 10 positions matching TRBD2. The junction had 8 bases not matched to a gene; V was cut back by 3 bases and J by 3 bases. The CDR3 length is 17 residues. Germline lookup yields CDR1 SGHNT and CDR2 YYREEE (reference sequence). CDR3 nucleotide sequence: TGTGCCAGCAGCTCGGATCCGGGACTAGCGCACACCGGGGAGCTGTTTTTT. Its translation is CASSSDPGLAHTGELFF.

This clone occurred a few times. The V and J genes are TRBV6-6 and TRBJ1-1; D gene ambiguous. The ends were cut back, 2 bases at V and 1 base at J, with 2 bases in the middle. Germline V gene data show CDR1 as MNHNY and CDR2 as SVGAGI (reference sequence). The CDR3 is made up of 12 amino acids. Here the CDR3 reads CASSYRNTEAFF. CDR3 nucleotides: TGTGCCAGCAGTTACCGGAACACTGAAGCTTTCTTT.

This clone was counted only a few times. The DNA of the CDR3 is TGTGCCTGGAGCTCAGGGTCTAGCTCCTATAATTCACCCCTCCACTTT. Amino acids: CAWSSGSSSYNSPLHF. This chain uses TRBV30 with TRBJ1-6; a possible D gene is TRBD1 (5 bases). V was clipped by 3 bases and J by 0 bases, with 12 bases between them. This CDR3 comprises 16 residues. From germline, CDR1 is GTSNPN and CDR2 SVGIG (reference sequence).

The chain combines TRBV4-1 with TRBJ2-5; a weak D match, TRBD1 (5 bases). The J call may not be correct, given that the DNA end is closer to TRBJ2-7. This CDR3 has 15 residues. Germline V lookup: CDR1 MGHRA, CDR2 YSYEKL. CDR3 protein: CASSQDFRVTYEQYF. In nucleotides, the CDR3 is TGCGCCAGCAGCCAAGATTTCAGGGTTACCTACGAGCAGTACTTC.

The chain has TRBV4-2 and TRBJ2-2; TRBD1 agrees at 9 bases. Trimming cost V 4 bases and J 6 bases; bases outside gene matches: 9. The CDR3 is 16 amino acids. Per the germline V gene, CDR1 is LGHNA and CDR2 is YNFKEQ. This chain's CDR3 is CASSLWDRAQAGELFF. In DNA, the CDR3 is TGTGCCAGCAGCCTTTGGGACAGGGCTCAGGCCGGGGAGCTGTTTTTT.

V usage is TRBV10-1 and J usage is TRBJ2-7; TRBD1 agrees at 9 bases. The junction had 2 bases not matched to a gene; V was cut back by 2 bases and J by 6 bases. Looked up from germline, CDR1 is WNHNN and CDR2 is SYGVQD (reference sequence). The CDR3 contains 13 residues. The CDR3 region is CASSEGQGTEQYF. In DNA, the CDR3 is TGCGCCAGCAGTGAGGGACAGGGGACCGAGCAGTACTTC.

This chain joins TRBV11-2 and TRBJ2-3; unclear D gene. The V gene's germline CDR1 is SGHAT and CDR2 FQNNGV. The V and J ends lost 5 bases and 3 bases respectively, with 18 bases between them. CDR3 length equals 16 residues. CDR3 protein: CASSRLGLHRTDTQYF. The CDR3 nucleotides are TGTGCCAGCAGCCGCCTTGGCCTCCACCGAACAGATACGCAGTATTTT. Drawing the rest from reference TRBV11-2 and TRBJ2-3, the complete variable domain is EAGVAQSPRYKIIEKRQSVAFWCNPISGHATLYWYQQILGQGPKLLIQFQNNGVVDDSQLPKDRFSAERLKGVDSTLKIQPAKLEDSAVYLCASSRLGLHRTDTQYFGPGTRLTVL.

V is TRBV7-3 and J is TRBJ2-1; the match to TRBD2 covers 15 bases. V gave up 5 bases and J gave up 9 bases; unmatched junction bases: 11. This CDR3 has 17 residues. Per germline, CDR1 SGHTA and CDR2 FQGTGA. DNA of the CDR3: TGTGCCAGCAGCCTTTCCGGGACTAGCGGGGGGCCCGGTGAGCAGTTCTTC. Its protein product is CASSLSGTSGGPGEQFF. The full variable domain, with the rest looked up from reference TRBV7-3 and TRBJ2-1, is GAGVSQTPSNKVTEKGKYVELRCDPISGHTALYWYRQSLGQGPEFLIYFQGTGAADDSGLPNDRFFAVRPEGSVSTLKIQRTERGDSAVYLCASSLSGTSGGPGEQFFGPGTRLTVL.

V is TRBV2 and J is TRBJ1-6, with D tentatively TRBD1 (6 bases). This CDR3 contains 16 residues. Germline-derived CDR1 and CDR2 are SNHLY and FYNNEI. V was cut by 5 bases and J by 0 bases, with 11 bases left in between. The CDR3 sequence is CASSRQASSYNSPLHF. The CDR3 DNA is TGTGCCAGCAGTCGACAGGCAAGCTCCTATAATTCACCCCTCCACTTT.

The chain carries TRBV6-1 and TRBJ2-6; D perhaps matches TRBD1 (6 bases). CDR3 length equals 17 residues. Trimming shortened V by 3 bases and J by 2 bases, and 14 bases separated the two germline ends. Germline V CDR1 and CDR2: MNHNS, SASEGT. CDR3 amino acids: CASSERTAKTGANVLTF. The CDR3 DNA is TGTGCCAGCAGTGAGAGGACAGCGAAGACTGGGGCCAACGTCCTGACTTTC.

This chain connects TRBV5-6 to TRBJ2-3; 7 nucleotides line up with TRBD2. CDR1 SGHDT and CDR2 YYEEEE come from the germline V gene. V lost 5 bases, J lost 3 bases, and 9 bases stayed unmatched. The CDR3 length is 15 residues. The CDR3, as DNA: TGTGCCAGCAGGGGGGACGGGGGGTGGACAGATACGCAGTATTTT. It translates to CASRGDGGWTDTQYF. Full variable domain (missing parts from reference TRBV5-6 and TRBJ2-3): DAGVTQSPTHLIKTRGQQVTLRCSPKSGHDTVSWYQQALGQGPQFIFQYYEEEERQRGNFPDRFSGHQFPNYSSELNVNALLLGDSALYLCASRGDGGWTDTQYFGPGTRLTVL.

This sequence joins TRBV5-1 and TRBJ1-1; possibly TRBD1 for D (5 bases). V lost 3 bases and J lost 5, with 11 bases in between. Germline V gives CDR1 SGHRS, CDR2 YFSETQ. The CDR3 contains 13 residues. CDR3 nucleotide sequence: TGCGCCAGCAGCTCGGGGGGTAAGACTGAAGCTTTCTTT. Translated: CASSSGGKTEAFF.

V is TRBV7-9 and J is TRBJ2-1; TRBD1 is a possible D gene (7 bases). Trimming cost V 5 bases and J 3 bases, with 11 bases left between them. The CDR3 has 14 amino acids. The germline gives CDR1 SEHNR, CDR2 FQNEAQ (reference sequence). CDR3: CASSGGGHYNEQFF. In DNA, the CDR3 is TGTGCCAGCAGCGGAGGGGGCCACTACAATGAGCAGTTCTTC.

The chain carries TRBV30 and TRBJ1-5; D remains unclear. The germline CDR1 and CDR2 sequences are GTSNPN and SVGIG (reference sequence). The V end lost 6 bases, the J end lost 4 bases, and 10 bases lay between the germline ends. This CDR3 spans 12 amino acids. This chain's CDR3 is CACSLVNQPQHF. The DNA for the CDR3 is TGTGCCTGCTCCCTAGTAAATCAGCCCCAGCATTTT.